In its sample, the clone carrying this T cell receptor (beta chain) was seen a few times. J lost 1 base, V lost 4 bases, and 5 bases had no gene match. The germline V gene has CDR1 GTSNPN and CDR2 SVGIG (reference sequence). This CDR3 comprises 15 residues. The sample comes from a study of T-cell reconstitution after alpha-beta-depleted transplantation in children. Unique molecular identifiers were built into the TCRbeta library. TCRdb processed the PCR reads anew with MiXCR; each CDR3 protein has one entry. The data show over 400,000 distinct CDR3 sequences, approximately 12% seen once. Sequenced material: PBMCs from the stem cell graft donor, taken from the stem cell graft. The origin of this receptor is a human donor who donated a stem cell graft to a child with combined immunodeficiency. The rearrangement uses TRBV30 and TRBJ2-3; 10 bases line up with TRBD2. The CDR3 sequence: CAWTYGLAGTDTQYF. The CDR3 region has the DNA TGTGCCTGGACCTACGGACTAGCGGGCACAGATACGCAGTATTTT.